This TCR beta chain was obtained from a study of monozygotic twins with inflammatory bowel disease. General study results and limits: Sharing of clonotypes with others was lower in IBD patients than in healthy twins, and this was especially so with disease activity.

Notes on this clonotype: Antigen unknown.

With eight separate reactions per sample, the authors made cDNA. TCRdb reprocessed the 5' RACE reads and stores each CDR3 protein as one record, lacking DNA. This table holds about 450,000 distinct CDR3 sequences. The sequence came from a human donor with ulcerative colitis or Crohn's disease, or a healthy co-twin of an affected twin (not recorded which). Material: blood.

CDR3 sequence reads: CASSSRAVTNTEAFF. The chain recombines TRBV7-9 with TRBJ1-1. Germline V gives CDR1 SEHNR, CDR2 FQNEAQ (reference sequence). The CDR3 is made up of 15 amino acids.